This TCR beta chain was captured by sequencing in a study of shared clonotypes between healthy human individuals. Whole-study findings and limits: Generally, estimated richness proved larger in naive subsets than it did in memory subsets.

V shed 5 bases and J 1 base; nucleotides not matched to a gene: 4. Germline CDR1 reads SGHAT; CDR2 reads FQNNGV. CDR3 length equals 14 residues. Several immunoSEQ plates held equal portions of the genomic DNA taken from each subset. Using immunoSEQ multiplex PCR, the repertoire was profiled, and TCRdb retains in-frame clones only, with some absent. Of some 2,500,000 clones in the sample, 92% are singletons; the top ten hold about 0.41%. Division of CD4+ cells produced a CD45RA+ naive subset and a CD45RA-negative memory subset. To note about this clone: The antigen remains undetermined.

The V and J genes are TRBV11-2 and TRBJ2-7; 8 positions match TRBD2. The receptor's source is a man younger than 35 in good health. Some clones in this sample may be carry-over from other donors' samples. The sample comprised naive CD4+ T cells from PBMCs. Subset of the sample: CD45RA+ positively selected. The CDR3 bases are TGTGCCAGCAGCCCGTCGGGAGGGTCCTACGAGCAGTACTTC. Translation gives CASSPSGGSYEQYF.